This T cell receptor beta chain originates from a study of blood T cell repertoires in COVID-19. Across the whole study: Samples representing acute and convalescent COVID-19 were sourced from the United States, Italy and Spain. Nucleic acid was either cDNA or gDNA, and it came from T cells, B-cell-depleted T cells, or PBMCs.

The CDR3 spans 13 residues. Germline lookup yields CDR1 MGHDK and CDR2 SYGVNS. The ends lost 6 bases at V and 1 base at J; junction bases unmatched: 2. Methods used by the authors: Nucleated cell counts were estimated from reference gene primer amplification. The table came from immunoSEQ multiplex PCR; TCRdb's copy has only in-frame clones and leaves some out. The V and J calls and clone size are taken from that table; D and trimming were inferred from the DNA. The sample includes roughly 290,000 clones, approximately 92% of them seen just once. Enrollment of patients from Seattle took place during active infection, with longitudinal follow-up.

The chain carries TRBV25-1 and TRBJ2-5; the match to TRBD1 covers 7 bases. The sample was peripheral blood. The clonotype comes from a woman in her 30s with COVID-19, enrolled during active disease. The CDR3 spells CASSDRAQETQYF. CDR3 DNA sequence: TGTGCCAGCAGCGACAGGGCCCAAGAGACCCAGTACTTC.